The clone carrying this T cell receptor beta chain showed up just once. This specimen comes from a study of T cell changes during pregnancy in multiple sclerosis. Germline CDR1 PRHDT, CDR2 FYEKMQ (reference sequence). CDR3 length: 17 amino acids. Trimming at V came to 5 bases and at J to 2 bases, leaving 5 bases not matched to a gene. This table comes from immunoSEQ multiplex PCR, and its TCRdb copy is limited to in-frame clones, with some not included. The table has 90,000 to 120,000 clones, around 92% seen once. This receptor was identified in a female donor in good health, enrolled as a control in a pregnancy study. Sequenced material: peripheral blood, taken in the third trimester of pregnancy. The chain uses TRBV13 and TRBJ2-6; 11 bases match TRBD1. For the CDR3, the DNA is TGTGCCAGCAGCGGACGGACAGGGGGCGCTGGGGCCAACGTCCTGACTTTC. It specifies CASSGRTGGAGANVLTF.